Below, 30 T cell receptor beta chains from the same sample are listed, as sequenced in a study of graft-versus-host responses after intestinal transplantation (dated by TCRdb to the early 2020s). The protocol used for the library was the immunoSEQ multiplex PCR assay. TCRdb retrieved this table from immuneACCESS and kept in-frame rearrangements only. Not all clones are present; in checked studies, unresolved V genes account for under half, and no reason is known for the remainder. This sample holds approximately 40,000 clones; about 89% were observed only once. The ten largest clones represent 2% to 2.5% of the sample. The sample in question was PBMCs, obtained approximately 310 days after intestinal transplant. These receptors all stem from a human patient who received an intestinal transplant, so some T cells may come from the graft donor.

In nucleotides, the CDR3 is TGCGCCAGCAGTCTCCAGGGAGGATATGGCTACACCTTC. Translated, it gives CASSLQGGYGYTF. V and J are TRBV10-2 and TRBJ1-2, with a tentative D call TRBD1 (5 bases). The CDR3 is made up of 13 amino acids. Germline values: CDR1 WSHSY, CDR2 SAAADI. Between the trimmed V and J ends, which lost 5 bases and 5 bases, there was a span of 12 bases.

CDR3 amino acids: CASSYSGGFYEQYF. The CDR3 DNA reads TGTGCCAGCAGTTACTCAGGGGGTTTCTACGAGCAGTACTTC. V is TRBV6-6 and J is TRBJ2-7, with TRBD1 as a possible D gene (6 bases). Germline-derived CDR1 and CDR2 are MNHNY and SVGAGI (reference sequence). The CDR3 loop spans 14 amino acids. The V end was cut by 0 bases, the J end by 3 bases, with 9 bases between.

The J gene is TRBJ2-3, the V gene TRBV4-1; D is ambiguous. Trimming removed 0 bases from V and 4 bases from J, with 8 bases in between. Germline-derived CDR1 and CDR2 are MGHRA and YSYEKL. This CDR3 spans 14 amino acids. The CDR3 region is CASSQDTDPDTQYF. The CDR3 nucleotides are TGCGCCAGCAGCCAAGATACAGACCCAGATACGCAGTATTTT.

This chain connects TRBV28 to TRBJ1-2; D is possibly TRBD1 (5 bases). CDR3 length: 14 amino acids. CDR1 is MDHEN, CDR2 SYDVKM, per germline. V lost 7 bases to trimming and J lost 4 bases, with 16 bases between them. The CDR3 loop is CASIPPGGGYGYTF. DNA of the CDR3: TGTGCCAGCATTCCCCCCGGGGGGGGCTATGGCTACACCTTC.

The gene calls are TRBV5-4 and TRBJ2-3; D is unresolved. CDR1 and CDR2 from the germline V gene are SGHNT and YYREEE (reference sequence). The CDR3 runs 13 residues. The ends were cut back, 0 bases at V and 8 bases at J, with 10 bases in the middle. In DNA form, the CDR3 reads TGTGCCAGCAGCTTGGAAGGCAGACCTACGCAGTATTTT. This gives the protein CASSLEGRPTQYF.

This chain uses TRBV11-2 with TRBJ2-5, with D possibly TRBD1 on 6 matching bases. CDR3 size: 14 residues. Trimming took off 5 bases at V and 5 bases at J, with 15 bases between the two ends. Germline V CDR1 and CDR2: SGHAT, FQNNGV. CDR3 sequence reads: CASSLQGSRETQYF. The CDR3 DNA is TGTGCCAGCAGCCTACAGGGATCTAGGGAGACCCAGTACTTC.

This clone showed up just once. The rearrangement joins TRBV5-5 to TRBJ2-2, with D tentatively TRBD1 (6 bases). CDR1 is SGHKS, CDR2 YYEKEE, per germline (reference sequence). V lost 3 bases to trimming and J lost 3 bases, with 12 bases between them. This CDR3 has 15 amino acids. CDR3 sequence: CASSWGTLYTGELFF. In nucleotides, the CDR3 is TGTGCCAGCAGCTGGGGGACACTTTACACCGGGGAGCTGTTTTTT.

The rearrangement joins TRBV6-6 to TRBJ2-1; 8 nucleotides align to TRBD2. Unmatched junction bases numbered 6, after V lost 7 bases and J lost 4 bases. Looked up from germline, CDR1 is MNHNY and CDR2 is SVGAGI (reference sequence). The CDR3 spans 14 residues. CDR3 nucleotides: TGTGCCAGCAACCCGGGACTAGGGTACAATGAGCAGTTCTTC. This gives the protein CASNPGLGYNEQFF.

This CDR3 is CASVGRSSNQPQHF. The CDR3 region has the DNA TGTGCCAGCGTCGGACGGAGTAGCAATCAGCCCCAGCATTTT. The chain has TRBV6-5 and TRBJ1-5, with unresolved D. Germline lookup yields CDR1 MNHEY and CDR2 SVGAGI. This CDR3 region has 14 residues. V was cut by 8 bases and J by 0 bases, with 11 bases left in between.

The V call is TRBV7-9, the J call TRBJ2-1; 16 positions agree with TRBD2. Germline V gives CDR1 SEHNR, CDR2 FQNEAQ (reference sequence). Trimming cost V 5 bases and J 1 base; bases outside gene matches: 5. The CDR3 has 18 residues. The CDR3 DNA is TGTGCCAGCAGCACGGGACTAGCGGGGGGGCGGTCCTACAATGAGCAGTTCTTC. It translates to CASSTGLAGGRSYNEQFF.

The table lists this clone with a few counts. The V call is TRBV2, the J call TRBJ2-3; D may be TRBD1 or TRBD2 (5 bases each). The CDR3 contains 12 residues. Germline V gives CDR1 SNHLY, CDR2 FYNNEI. V was trimmed by 3 bases and J by 5 bases, leaving 6 bases between them. The CDR3 here is CASSDGGDTQYF. In DNA form, the CDR3 reads TGTGCCAGCAGTGATGGGGGAGATACGCAGTATTTT.

The genes are TRBV7-8 and TRBJ2-5; D remains ambiguous. V was shortened by 0 bases and J by 5 bases, with 7 bases between the two germline ends. The CDR3 is 13 amino acids. Germline V gene sequence: CDR1 SGHVS, CDR2 FQNEAQ. CDR3 sequence reads: CASSLAPRETQYF. The DNA for the CDR3 is TGTGCCAGCAGCTTAGCGCCGCGGGAGACCCAGTACTTC.

The chain carries TRBV9 and TRBJ2-5; 8 positions agree with TRBD1. The CDR3 is 15 amino acids. Germline V gene lookup returns CDR1 SGDLS and CDR2 YYNGEE. V lost 4 bases and J lost 5; bases outside the gene matches: 10. CDR3 region: CASSPGGQGAETQYF. Written as DNA, the CDR3 is TGTGCCAGCAGCCCAGGGGGGCAGGGGGCGGAGACCCAGTACTTC.

The chain carries TRBV28 and TRBJ1-2; D remains ambiguous. CDR3 size: 13 residues. Between the trimmed V and J ends, which lost 6 bases and 8 bases, there was a span of 16 bases. The germline CDR1 and CDR2 sequences are MDHEN and SYDVKM. CDR3: CASRRPGGRGYTF. DNA of the CDR3: TGTGCCAGCAGGCGCCCAGGAGGGCGGGGCTACACCTTC.

This rearrangement joins TRBV28 to TRBJ2-3; D is possibly TRBD2 (6 bases). The V end lost 1 base, the J end lost 5 bases, and 7 bases lay between the germline ends. CDR1 is MDHEN, CDR2 SYDVKM, per germline. The CDR3 consists of 13 residues. CDR3 nucleotide sequence: TGTGCCAGCAGTTTATCGGGAGAAGATACGCAGTATTTT. The encoded protein is CASSLSGEDTQYF.

The table lists this clone with a count of one. This chain connects TRBV7-9 to TRBJ2-5; unclear D gene. Germline loops: CDR1 SEHNR, CDR2 FQNEAQ (reference sequence). The V end lost 5 bases, the J end lost 2 bases, and 9 bases lay between the germline ends. The CDR3 has 13 residues. CDR3 bases: TGTGCCAGCAGCCAGTCCCCTCAAGAGACCCAGTACTTC. Its translation: CASSQSPQETQYF.

This clone was counted between two and nine times. The CDR3 reads CSVEYVRDGGNTIYF. CDR3 nucleotide sequence: TGCAGCGTTGAATATGTGAGGGATGGGGGAAACACCATATATTTT. The chain uses TRBV29-1 and TRBJ1-3, with unresolved D. Trimming removed 2 bases from V and 4 bases from J, with 15 bases in between. Germline lookup yields CDR1 SQVTM and CDR2 ANQGSEA. This CDR3 is 15 amino acids long.

Concerning this clone: One junction end does not reproduce the germline sequence, and a read error may be involved. The chain employs TRBV7-2 and TRBJ2-5; 8 positions agree with TRBD2. Germline loops: CDR1 SGHTA, CDR2 FQGNSA. The CDR3 loop spans 13 amino acids. The CDR3 sequence is CASSLSPGGTPDF. Here the CDR3 DNA reads TGTGCCAGCAGCTTATCTCCGGGGGGGACCCCTGACTTC.

This clone came up a few times. The chain is built from TRBV6-1 and TRBJ1-1; 8 bases map to TRBD1. V lost 6 bases, J lost 5 bases, and 5 bases stayed unmatched. Per the germline V gene, CDR1 is MNHNS and CDR2 is SASEGT. There are 13 residues in the CDR3. CDR3 amino acids: CASRDRAVTEAFF. The CDR3 DNA reads TGTGCCAGCAGGGACAGGGCGGTTACTGAAGCTTTCTTT.

The V call is TRBV5-6, the J call TRBJ2-1; D might be TRBD1 (6 bases). The germline CDR1 and CDR2 sequences are SGHDT and YYEEEE. V shed 3 bases and J shed 3 bases, with 10 bases lying between them. This CDR3 spans 14 amino acids. The CDR3 loop is CASSWGHLYNEQFF. The CDR3 DNA sequence: TGTGCCAGCAGCTGGGGGCACCTCTACAATGAGCAGTTCTTC.

The chain recombines TRBV6-1 with TRBJ2-6, with D hard to call. The CDR3 extends over 15 amino acids. The V and J ends lost 8 bases and 0 bases respectively, with 11 bases between them. The V gene's germline CDR1 is MNHNS and CDR2 SASEGT. CDR3 amino acids: CASQVGSSGANVLTF. CDR3 DNA: TGTGCCAGCCAGGTAGGAAGCTCTGGGGCCAACGTCCTGACTTTC.

CDR3 sequence reads: CASSPRGSRYNEQFF. In DNA, the CDR3 is TGTGCCAGCAGCCCGAGGGGATCACGATACAATGAGCAGTTCTTC. This chain links TRBV7-2 with TRBJ2-1, with D perhaps being TRBD1 or TRBD2 (5 bases each). Germline assignment: CDR1 SGHTA and CDR2 FQGNSA. The CDR3 runs to 15 residues. The ends were cut back, 5 bases at V and 4 bases at J, with 15 bases in the middle.

This chain uses TRBV2 with TRBJ1-1; D may be TRBD1 (5 bases). The germline V gene has CDR1 SNHLY and CDR2 FYNNEI. V was shortened by 10 bases and J by 10 bases, with 13 bases between the two germline ends. The CDR3 covers 10 residues. As DNA, the CDR3 is TGTGCCACCCGGGGGGTCCGAGCTTTCTTT. Protein: CATRGVRAFF.

V usage is TRBV19 and J usage is TRBJ2-1; TRBD1 is a possible D gene (5 bases). V was trimmed by 3 bases and J by 4 bases, leaving 13 bases between them. This CDR3 spans 15 amino acids. From germline, CDR1 is LNHDA and CDR2 SQIVND (reference sequence). This CDR3 reads CASSMGRVAYNEQFF. The CDR3 nucleotides read TGTGCCAGTAGTATGGGCAGGGTGGCGTACAATGAGCAGTTCTTC.

The V call is TRBV29-1, the J call TRBJ2-1; D is ambiguous. The germline V gene encodes CDR1 SQVTM and CDR2 ANQGSEA. Trimming stripped 6 bases from V and 4 bases from J, with 13 bases between. This CDR3 spans 13 amino acids. The CDR3, as DNA: TGCAGCGTGCAGTCCAATTTTTACAATGAGCAGTTCTTC. This codes for CSVQSNFYNEQFF.

V usage is TRBV13 and J usage is TRBJ2-1; D ambiguous. CDR1 and CDR2 (germline): PRHDT, FYEKMQ (reference sequence). The CDR3 totals 19 residues. Between the trimmed V and J ends, which lost 0 bases and 0 bases, there was a span of 18 bases. The CDR3 loop reads CASSLGLSKARSSYNEQFF. CDR3 bases: TGTGCCAGCAGCTTAGGCCTTAGCAAGGCGAGAAGCTCCTACAATGAGCAGTTCTTC.

The chain is built from TRBV2 and TRBJ1-3; 7 bases agree with TRBD1. V lost 8 bases, J lost 2 bases, and 3 bases stayed unmatched. This CDR3 region has 13 residues. Germline V gene sequence: CDR1 SNHLY, CDR2 FYNNEI. The CDR3 region has the DNA TGTGCCAGCGGCGGGACAGCTGGAAACACCATATATTTT. It is translated as CASGGTAGNTIYF.

The chain recombines TRBV4-1 with TRBJ2-1, with 8 bases identical to TRBD2. The V segment lost 0 bases and the J segment 4 bases; nucleotides outside the gene matches: 17. Germline loops: CDR1 MGHRA, CDR2 YSYEKL. The CDR3 sequence is 20 residues long. Written as DNA, the CDR3 is TGCGCCAGCAGCCAAGATCCCCGAGCGGGAGAGGGAGTGCGGTACAATGAGCAGTTCTTC. This encodes CASSQDPRAGEGVRYNEQFF.

This chain connects TRBV5-1 to TRBJ2-7; D might be TRBD1 or TRBD2, each matching 5 bases. This CDR3 comprises 14 residues. Germline CDR1 reads SGHRS; CDR2 reads YFSETQ. V was trimmed by 4 bases and J by 4 bases, leaving 15 bases between them. CDR3 sequence (DNA): TGCGCCAGCAGCGGTGAGGGACGGAATTACGAGCAGTACTTC. This gives the protein CASSGEGRNYEQYF.

The chain carries TRBV19 and TRBJ2-5; 12 nucleotides line up with TRBD2. Trimming took 6 bases from V and 2 from J; bases not matched to a gene: 4. The CDR3 contains 15 residues. Germline V gene data show CDR1 as LNHDA and CDR2 as SQIVND (reference sequence). CDR3: CASSTGLAGQETQYF. Written as DNA, the CDR3 is TGTGCCAGTAGCACGGGACTAGCGGGTCAAGAGACCCAGTACTTC.